Listed here are 26 T cell receptor beta chains from one sample, sequenced in a study of blood T cell repertoires in COVID-19 (TCRdb year 2020). Libraries were prepared through the immunoSEQ multiplex PCR assay. This immuneACCESS table, as held by TCRdb, lists in-frame sequences with V and J called but not all clones. Of the missing ones, under half trace to an unresolved V gene in checked studies; the others have no known cause. The sample yields approximately 300,000 clones; around 91% were counted once. Jointly, the top ten make up around 4.4% of the sample. The sequenced sample was PBMCs or T cells enriched from blood (not recorded which). Receptors originate from a woman between 18 and 29 years old with acute COVID-19.

The chain combines TRBV28 with TRBJ2-1; D perhaps matches TRBD2 (5 bases). This CDR3 has 16 residues. The V gene's germline CDR1 is MDHEN and CDR2 SYDVKM. The germline V and J ends were trimmed by 4 bases and 5 bases, with 18 bases remaining between them. In DNA, the CDR3 is TGTGCCAGCAGTTCCTACAGAGGGCTAGAGGACAATGAGCAGTTCTTC. This codes for CASSSYRGLEDNEQFF. Variable domain in full (rest from reference TRBV28 and TRBJ2-1): DVKVTQSSRYLVKRTGEKVFLECVQDMDHENMFWYRQDPGLGLRLIYFSYDVKMKEKGDIPEGYSVSREKKERFSLILESASTNQTSMYLCASSSYRGLEDNEQFFGPGTRLTVL.

The chain is built from TRBV4-1 and TRBJ2-1; 7 nucleotides align to TRBD2. The ends lost 0 bases at V and 7 bases at J; junction bases unmatched: 21. CDR1 and CDR2 (germline): MGHRA, YSYEKL. This CDR3 comprises 20 residues. For the CDR3, the DNA is TGCGCCAGCAGCCAAGATCTCAGCGGCGGGCGGGGAGGGGTCAGGAATGAGCAGTTCTTC. It is translated as CASSQDLSGGRGGVRNEQFF.

In this sample, this clone turned up once. The chain couples TRBV7-9 to TRBJ1-4; 7 nucleotides match TRBD1. The CDR3 extends over 16 amino acids. Germline lookup yields CDR1 SEHNR and CDR2 FQNEAQ (reference sequence). With 5 bases clipped from V and 7 bases from J, the junction kept 13 bases outside the gene matches. In DNA form, the CDR3 reads TGTGCCAGCAGCCCAAGGGCGCCAGGGGGTGGTGAAAAACTGTTTTTT. Translation gives CASSPRAPGGGEKLFF. Drawing the rest from reference TRBV7-9 and TRBJ1-4, the complete variable domain is DTGVSQNPRHKITKRGQNVTFRCDPISEHNRLYWYRQTLGQGPEFLTYFQNEAQLEKSRLLSDRFSAERPKGSFSTLEIQRTEQGDSAMYLCASSPRAPGGGEKLFFGSGTQLSVL.

This clone was seen once. The genes are TRBV2 and TRBJ2-5, with 8 nucleotides matching TRBD2. Per the germline V gene, CDR1 is SNHLY and CDR2 is FYNNEI. The CDR3 totals 15 residues. Trimming at V came to 5 bases and at J to 5 bases, leaving 10 bases not matched to a gene. CDR3 loop: CASSYMGLENETQYF. For the CDR3, the DNA is TGTGCCAGCAGTTATATGGGACTAGAGAATGAGACCCAGTACTTC.

The chain carries TRBV27 and TRBJ1-3; D perhaps matches TRBD1 (5 bases). The CDR3 runs to 15 residues. Germline CDR1 and CDR2: MNHEY and SMNVEV (reference sequence). The V and J ends lost 3 bases and 0 bases respectively, with 9 bases between them. CDR3 region: CASSLAGNSGNTIYF. As DNA, the CDR3 is TGTGCCAGCAGTTTGGCAGGGAACTCTGGAAACACCATATATTTT.

This chain uses TRBV9 with TRBJ1-3, with TRBD1 matching 8 bases. V trimming: 2 bases; J trimming: 0 bases; junction bases outside the gene matches: 7. This CDR3 comprises 17 residues. Per the germline V gene, CDR1 is SGDLS and CDR2 is YYNGEE. In nucleotides, the CDR3 is TGTGCCAGCAGCGTCGGGACAGGCGAAATCTCTGGAAACACCATATATTTT. Translation gives CASSVGTGEISGNTIYF.

The chain links TRBV9 to TRBJ1-4; 7 bases agree with TRBD1. Germline loops: CDR1 SGDLS, CDR2 YYNGEE. Germline trimming cut 0 bases from V and 6 bases from J; bases unmatched to any gene: 8. The CDR3 consists of 16 residues. CDR3 sequence: CASSVDPRQGDEKLFF. As DNA, the CDR3 is TGTGCCAGCAGCGTAGATCCCCGGCAGGGGGATGAAAAACTGTTTTTT.

V gene TRBV4-2 combines with J gene TRBJ1-5; 8 bases align to TRBD1. J was trimmed by 4 bases and V by 4 bases; bases with no gene match: 3. The CDR3 is 14 amino acids. Germline V gene data show CDR1 as LGHNA and CDR2 as YNFKEQ. The CDR3 coding sequence is TGTGCCAGCAGCCTGACAGGGGTAAATCAGCCCCAGCATTTT. It translates to CASSLTGVNQPQHF.

This clone came up many times. This chain connects TRBV19 to TRBJ2-3, with TRBD2 identical over 9 bases. V was pared by 6 bases and J by 5 bases, with 6 bases of the junction left unmatched. This CDR3 has 14 residues. The germline CDR1 and CDR2 sequences are LNHDA and SQIVND (reference sequence). CDR3 sequence (DNA): TGTGCCAGTAGCCTGACTAGCGGCATAGATACGCAGTATTTT. Amino acid sequence: CASSLTSGIDTQYF.

The gene calls are TRBV7-6 and TRBJ2-1; TRBD1 aligns across 8 bases. Per the germline V gene, CDR1 is SGHVS and CDR2 is FNYEAQ. The CDR3 spans 13 residues. V gave up 3 bases and J gave up 5 bases; unmatched junction bases: 0. The CDR3 nucleotides are TGTGCCAGCAGCTTGACAGGGGACAATGAGCAGTTCTTC. It translates to CASSLTGDNEQFF.

As regards this clone: The sample contains more than one DNA sequence encoding this CDR3. The gene calls are TRBV5-1 and TRBJ2-1; 11 nucleotides line up with TRBD2. V lost 0 bases and J lost 4; bases outside the gene matches: 0. Germline loops: CDR1 SGHRS, CDR2 YFSETQ. CDR3 length: 15 amino acids. CDR3 DNA: TGCGCCAGCAGCTTGGGACTAGCGGGGTACAATGAGCAGTTCTTC. This sequence encodes CASSLGLAGYNEQFF.

The V gene is TRBV6-5, the J gene TRBJ2-1; D gene uncertain. CDR3 length: 13 amino acids. CDR1 and CDR2 (germline): MNHEY, SVGAGI. Trimming took 6 bases from V and 8 from J, leaving 14 bases between them. In nucleotides, the CDR3 is TGTGCCAGCAGGACTCAGATCATCCATGAGCAGTTCTTC. Protein: CASRTQIIHEQFF.

The chain has TRBV19 and TRBJ1-5, with D tentatively TRBD1 (5 bases). The ends were cut back, 7 bases at V and 4 bases at J, with 17 bases in the middle. This CDR3 spans 15 amino acids. Germline loops: CDR1 LNHDA, CDR2 SQIVND (reference sequence). The CDR3: CASIDYGGSNQPQHF. CDR3 nucleotide sequence: TGTGCCAGTATAGACTACGGGGGGTCGAATCAGCCCCAGCATTTT. Full variable domain (outside the CDR3, taken from reference TRBV19 and TRBJ1-5): DGGITQSPKYLFRKEGQNVTLSCEQNLNHDAMYWYRQDPGQGLRLIYYSQIVNDFQKGDIAEGYSVSREKKESFPLTVTSAQKNPTAFYLCASIDYGGSNQPQHFGDGTRLSIL.

This sequence joins TRBV19 and TRBJ1-1, with D possibly matching TRBD1 (6 bases). Germline V gene data show CDR1 as LNHDA and CDR2 as SQIVND (reference sequence). V gave up 7 bases and J gave up 3 bases, with 12 bases separating them. The CDR3 has 13 residues. The DNA for the CDR3 is TGTGCCAGTACGCAGGGGACGTACACTGAAGCTTTCTTT. It encodes CASTQGTYTEAFF. The entire variable domain, with the rest obtained from reference TRBV19 and TRBJ1-1, is as follows: DGGITQSPKYLFRKEGQNVTLSCEQNLNHDAMYWYRQDPGQGLRLIYYSQIVNDFQKGDIAEGYSVSREKKESFPLTVTSAQKNPTAFYLCASTQGTYTEAFFGQGTRLTVV.

Here the CDR3 reads CASSVLDGVGEQYF. DNA of the CDR3: TGTGCCAGCAGCGTCCTGGACGGGGTGGGGGAGCAGTACTTC. This chain uses TRBV9 with TRBJ2-7, with a weak D call TRBD2 (5 bases). The V end was cut by 2 bases, the J end by 7 bases, with 16 bases between. The CDR3 runs to 14 residues. Germline V gene lookup returns CDR1 SGDLS and CDR2 YYNGEE.

This clone was detected once. This chain links TRBV19 with TRBJ2-5; D is possibly TRBD2 (5 bases). CDR3 length equals 15 residues. The V gene lost 0 bases and the J gene lost 5 bases, with 13 bases spanning the gap. Germline V gives CDR1 LNHDA, CDR2 SQIVND (reference sequence). The CDR3 is CASSIDHGIGETQYF. Written as DNA, the CDR3 is TGTGCCAGTAGTATAGATCACGGGATCGGTGAGACCCAGTACTTC.

The chain uses TRBV6-5 and TRBJ1-1; the match to TRBD1 covers 8 bases. After removal of 6 bases from V and 4 bases from J, the junction contained 7 bases not matched to a gene. The CDR3 runs to 14 residues. The germline gives CDR1 MNHEY, CDR2 SVGAGI. CDR3 protein: CASRQGAGRTEAFF. The CDR3 nucleotides read TGTGCCAGCAGGCAGGGGGCAGGGCGCACTGAAGCTTTCTTT.

This rearrangement joins TRBV19 to TRBJ1-2; 8 bases map to TRBD1. Germline lookup yields CDR1 LNHDA and CDR2 SQIVND (reference sequence). There are 14 residues in the CDR3. The V and J ends lost 9 bases and 2 bases, in that order; junction bases with no gene match: 8. The DNA for the CDR3 is TGTGCCAGCAGGGAAACAGGGGGGAACTATGGCTACACCTTC. This codes for CASRETGGNYGYTF.

This rearrangement joins TRBV7-9 to TRBJ2-5; TRBD2 matches at 12 bases. Trimming cost V 3 bases and J 5 bases; bases outside gene matches: 10. Germline CDR1 and CDR2: SEHNR and FQNEAQ (reference sequence). The CDR3 consists of 17 residues. The CDR3 sequence is CASSFYTSGRSGETQYF. The CDR3 DNA reads TGTGCCAGCAGCTTTTATACTAGCGGGAGGAGTGGGGAGACCCAGTACTTC.

This chain links TRBV7-2 with TRBJ2-1, with 13 bases that match TRBD2. Germline trimming cut 5 bases from V and 7 bases from J; bases unmatched to any gene: 8. The CDR3 length is 16 residues. Germline lookup yields CDR1 SGHTA and CDR2 FQGNSA. CDR3 nucleotide sequence: TGTGCCAGCAGCGCATCACTAGCGGGAGGGCCGAATGAGCAGTTCTTC. Translation: CASSASLAGGPNEQFF.

This rearrangement joins TRBV9 to TRBJ2-5, with 8 nucleotides matching TRBD1. V lost 4 bases and J lost 2; bases outside the gene matches: 10. CDR1 and CDR2 from the germline V gene are SGDLS and YYNGEE. This CDR3 has 16 amino acids. CDR3 protein: CASSPRQGSGQETQYF. CDR3 bases: TGTGCCAGCAGCCCCCGACAGGGGTCGGGACAAGAGACCCAGTACTTC.

The chain uses TRBV4-2 and TRBJ2-7, with 10 bases matching TRBD1. This CDR3 has 16 residues. Germline trimming cut 1 base from V and 5 bases from J; bases unmatched to any gene: 8. Germline CDR1 is LGHNA and CDR2 is YNFKEQ. CDR3 in amino acids: CASSQGRGQGFDEQYF. Written as DNA, the CDR3 is TGTGCCAGCAGCCAAGGGCGGGGACAGGGGTTCGACGAGCAGTACTTC.

This rearrangement joins TRBV10-3 to TRBJ1-1, with D perhaps matching TRBD1 (5 bases). Germline-derived CDR1 and CDR2 are ENHRY and SYGVKD. CDR3 length equals 15 residues. V was pared by 7 bases and J by 1 base, with 16 bases between. CDR3 sequence reads: CAIKERGDGNTEAFF. CDR3 sequence (DNA): TGTGCCATCAAAGAGCGGGGGGACGGGAACACTGAAGCTTTCTTT.

The J gene is TRBJ1-2, the V gene TRBV27; no definite D call. The CDR3 contains 14 residues. The V gene lost 0 bases and the J gene lost 2 bases, with 7 bases spanning the gap. Germline CDR1 MNHEY, CDR2 SMNVEV (reference sequence). The chain's CDR3 is CASSLSQANYGYTF. The CDR3 nucleotides read TGTGCCAGCAGTTTATCTCAGGCAAACTATGGCTACACCTTC.

The CDR3 DNA sequence: TGTGCCAGCAGCCAAGTGGGAGGCGCTAAAGACACTGAAGCTTTCTTT. It is translated as CASSQVGGAKDTEAFF. The gene calls are TRBV14 and TRBJ1-1, with D hard to call. The V gene's germline CDR1 is SGHDN and CDR2 FVKESK. This CDR3 has 16 amino acids. The V end lost 1 base, the J end lost 3 bases, and 15 bases lay between the germline ends.

This clone was seen only once. The chain couples TRBV5-5 to TRBJ2-7, with D unresolved. Trimming pared 5 bases from V and 0 bases from J, leaving 12 bases between. The germline gives CDR1 SGHKS, CDR2 YYEKEE (reference sequence). This CDR3 has 14 amino acids. CDR3 sequence reads: CASSWAGTSYEQYF. The CDR3 coding sequence is TGTGCCAGCAGTTGGGCTGGCACCTCCTACGAGCAGTACTTC.